Included here is one T cell receptor beta chain sequence, with context. The antigen remains unidentified. Per the original data handling: Out-of-frame sequences were removed, leaving a few million distinct TCRbeta sequences. Here immunoSEQ multiplex PCR was the method, and the copy in TCRdb shows in-frame clones only, minus some. From that table come the V and J calls and clone size; the DNA was used to work out D and trimming. The table includes 35,000 to 45,000 clones, around 78% detected once. The entry originates in a study of memory CD4+ T cells and cytomegalovirus serostatus. Study background: This sample comes from healthy Belgian adults, several CMV seropositive, about 25 seronegative.

Regarding the study as a whole: Repertoires predicted CMV serostatus with median bootstrapped AUC of roughly 0.96. CD4+ memory repertoires contained about two fifths of the roughly 160 reported CMV TCRbeta sequences.

The germline CDR1 and CDR2 sequences are LNHDA and SQIVND (reference sequence). V lost 4 bases and J 5 bases, leaving 18 bases between the germline ends. The CDR3 totals 16 residues. Single viable CD3+CD4+CD8-CD45RO+ cells were sorted as the memory CD4+ T cells. Sequences were obtained from memory CD4+ T cells from blood. The chain combines TRBV19 with TRBJ1-5; possibly TRBD1 for D (6 bases). This TCR was recovered from an adult in good health and CMV-seronegative. CDR3 nucleotide sequence: TGTGCCAGTAGTAGGAAGAACCAGGGGTTCGATCAGCCCCAGCATTTT. As protein: CASSRKNQGFDQPQHF.